This entry lists 22 T cell receptor beta chains sequenced from one sample in a study of T cell responses to AZD1222 COVID-19 vaccine. Measured with immunoSEQ multiplex PCR; TCRdb has only the in-frame clones, and not every one. Here the sample spans about 86,000 clones, 88% being singletons. This specimen consisted of peripheral blood, obtained 28 days after the second AZD1222 dose. These TCRs come from an adult who received the AZD1222 COVID-19 vaccine.

As DNA, the CDR3 is TGTGCCAGCAGCTCAAGACTAGCGGGGGGCCCATACCAAGAGACCCAGTACTTC. This gives the protein CASSSRLAGGPYQETQYF. V usage is TRBV7-8 and J usage is TRBJ2-5, with 13 bases fitting TRBD2. Germline assignment: CDR1 SGHVS and CDR2 FQNEAQ. CDR3 length equals 18 residues. Trimming at V came to 4 bases and at J to 0 bases, leaving 8 bases not matched to a gene. Complete variable domain (other parts from reference TRBV7-8 and TRBJ2-5): GAGVSQSPRYKVAKRGQDVALRCDPISGHVSLFWYQQALGQGPEFLTYFQNEAQLDKSGLPSDRFFAERPEGSVSTLKIQRTQQEDSAVYLCASSSRLAGGPYQETQYFGPGTRLLVL.

The chain links TRBV27 to TRBJ1-1; D gene unclear. V was cut by 6 bases and J by 3 bases, with 8 bases left in between. The CDR3 consists of 12 residues. Germline V CDR1 and CDR2: MNHEY, SMNVEV (reference sequence). The DNA for the CDR3 is TGTGCCAGCAGGTCGTTAGACACTGAAGCTTTCTTT. The encoded protein is CASRSLDTEAFF.

This clone appeared a few times. The rearrangement uses TRBV5-8 and TRBJ1-6; the D gene is possibly TRBD1 (5 bases). The CDR3 runs to 15 residues. Germline CDR1 reads SGHTS; CDR2 reads YDEGEE. The germline V and J ends were trimmed by 4 bases and 8 bases, with 16 bases remaining between them. The CDR3 sequence is CASSQVAWDDSPLHF. The CDR3 nucleotides are TGTGCCAGCAGCCAGGTCGCATGGGACGATTCACCCCTCCACTTT.

This clone was seen only once. The V gene is TRBV30, the J gene TRBJ2-5, with 10 bases identical to TRBD2. Losses at the gene ends were 3 bases for V and 5 bases for J; bases not matched to a gene: 6. Germline CDR1 GTSNPN, CDR2 SVGIG (reference sequence). This CDR3 is built from 14 residues. The CDR3 nucleotides are TGTGCCTGGAGACCTAGCGGGAGTGGGGAGACCCAGTACTTC. Its translation is CAWRPSGSGETQYF.

This chain connects TRBV9 to TRBJ2-1; TRBD2 matches 8 bases. J gave up 0 bases and V 4 bases, and 6 bases lay outside the gene matches. This CDR3 comprises 16 residues. Germline CDR1 and CDR2: SGDLS and YYNGEE. CDR3 region: CASSPSGTSSYNEQFF. CDR3 coding DNA: TGTGCCAGCAGCCCCTCCGGGACTAGCTCCTACAATGAGCAGTTCTTC.

This chain connects TRBV27 to TRBJ2-7; TRBD2 matches at 12 bases. With 6 bases clipped from V and 6 bases from J, the junction kept 9 bases outside the gene matches. From germline, CDR1 is MNHEY and CDR2 SMNVEV (reference sequence). This CDR3 region has 15 residues. The chain's CDR3 is CASSYITSGRTEQYF. The CDR3 DNA reads as TGTGCCAGCAGCTATATCACTAGCGGGAGGACCGAGCAGTACTTC.

The chain recombines TRBV5-1 with TRBJ2-1; 13 positions match TRBD2. The germline CDR1 and CDR2 sequences are SGHRS and YFSETQ. The CDR3 runs to 15 residues. V gave up 2 bases and J gave up 6 bases; unmatched junction bases: 2. CDR3 nucleotide sequence: TGCGCCAGCAGCTTCACTAGCGGGAGGGGCAATGAGCAGTTCTTC. Protein: CASSFTSGRGNEQFF.

Only one count was recorded for this clone. This CDR3 reads CASSMAQVGDNNQPQHF. CDR3 nucleotides: TGTGCCAGTAGTATGGCTCAGGTAGGGGACAACAATCAGCCCCAGCATTTT. This chain uses TRBV19 with TRBJ1-5; TRBD1 is a possible D gene (6 bases). Germline V CDR1 and CDR2: LNHDA, SQIVND (reference sequence). V was clipped by 3 bases and J by 3 bases, with 18 bases between them. This CDR3 comprises 17 residues.

V is TRBV9 and J is TRBJ1-2; 9 bases line up with TRBD1. J lost 8 bases, V lost 0 bases, and 5 bases had no gene match. The CDR3 consists of 14 residues. Germline values: CDR1 SGDLS, CDR2 YYNGEE. CDR3 sequence: CASSVDNRGQGYTF. DNA of the CDR3: TGTGCCAGCAGCGTAGACAACAGGGGGCAAGGCTACACCTTC.

This rearrangement joins TRBV7-9 to TRBJ1-4; the match to TRBD1 covers 10 bases. The CDR3 extends over 14 amino acids. CDR1 SEHNR and CDR2 FQNEAQ come from the germline V gene (reference sequence). The V segment lost 5 bases and the J segment 6 bases; nucleotides outside the gene matches: 3. The CDR3 is CASSQTGGYEKLFF. CDR3 sequence (DNA): TGTGCCAGCAGCCAGACAGGGGGCTATGAAAAACTGTTTTTT.

The V call is TRBV24-1, the J call TRBJ1-1, with a tentative D call TRBD1 (5 bases). The germline CDR1 and CDR2 sequences are KGHDR and SFDVKD. Trimming left V 9 bases short and J 1 base short, with 14 bases between. This CDR3 contains 14 residues. CDR3 nucleotide sequence: TGTGCCACCGGGGCGGGACCTCGGAACACTGAAGCTTTCTTT. It specifies CATGAGPRNTEAFF.

On this clone: The same CDR3 arises from other DNA sequences in this sample as well. This chain uses TRBV18 with TRBJ2-5, with D uncertain. The CDR3 runs 11 residues. The germline V and J ends were trimmed by 3 bases and 1 base, with 0 bases remaining between them. Germline V gives CDR1 KGHSH, CDR2 LQKENI. The CDR3 bases are TGTGCCAGCTCACCCCAAGAGACCCAGTACTTC. Translated: CASSPQETQYF.

This clone was picked up one time. The chain is built from TRBV7-9 and TRBJ2-1; D remains ambiguous. CDR1 SEHNR and CDR2 FQNEAQ come from the germline V gene (reference sequence). The length of the CDR3 is 15 residues. V dropped 1 base and J dropped 4 bases, with 11 bases sitting between them. In nucleotides, the CDR3 is TGTGCCAGCAGCTTAGGGTCCAGGATTTACAATGAGCAGTTCTTC. Its translation is CASSLGSRIYNEQFF.

This clone has more than one count but fewer than ten. The V and J genes are TRBV19 and TRBJ1-6; 7 nucleotides agree with TRBD1. The CDR3 covers 16 residues. J gave up 0 bases and V 3 bases, and 2 bases lay outside the gene matches. Germline-derived CDR1 and CDR2 are LNHDA and SQIVND (reference sequence). The CDR3 sequence: CASSIGTDSYNSPLHF. In nucleotides, the CDR3 is TGTGCCAGTAGTATTGGGACAGACTCCTATAATTCACCCCTCCACTTT.

The chain joins TRBV11-2 to TRBJ2-1, with D possibly being TRBD2 (5 bases). Germline CDR1 is SGHAT and CDR2 is FQNNGV. Trimming removed 4 bases from V and 3 bases from J, with 13 bases in between. The CDR3 is 15 residues long. CDR3 DNA sequence: TGTGCCAGCAGCTCGAGCTGGGCGGGCTACAATGAGCAGTTCTTC. It specifies CASSSSWAGYNEQFF.

On this clone: The conserved phenylalanine or tryptophan is not found at the CDR3 terminus, so this likely reflects a read error. The DNA is omitted, as the CDR3 cannot be located on it reliably, and the CDR3 follows TCRdb's listing. This sequence joins TRBV7-3 and TRBJ2-7. 13 amino acids form the CDR3, both terminal residues included. Germline CDR1 reads SGHTA; CDR2 reads FQGTGA. CDR3 residues: CASSLRGTRVIQL.

The chain employs TRBV27 and TRBJ2-7; 7 bases are shared with TRBD1. Unmatched junction bases numbered 12, after V lost 7 bases and J lost 6 bases. CDR1 MNHEY and CDR2 SMNVEV come from the germline V gene (reference sequence). CDR3 length: 14 residues. The CDR3 DNA is TGTGCCAGCACCCCCTCCGGGACAGAGCGCGAGCAGTACTTC. Translated, it gives CASTPSGTEREQYF.

The V gene is TRBV29-1, the J gene TRBJ2-5, with 11 positions matching TRBD2. V dropped 4 bases and J dropped 4; count of bases not matched to a gene: 5. Germline CDR1 is SQVTM and CDR2 is ANQGSEA. The CDR3 is 14 amino acids. CDR3 sequence reads: CSVALAGARETQYF. The DNA of the CDR3 is TGCAGCGTTGCACTAGCGGGAGCCCGAGAGACCCAGTACTTC.

The rearrangement links TRBV7-2 to TRBJ2-7; 8 bases agree with TRBD1. The J segment lost 3 bases and the V segment lost 5 bases, leaving 6 bases of the junction unmatched. This CDR3 has 14 amino acids. Germline CDR1 reads SGHTA; CDR2 reads FQGNSA. CDR3 amino acids: CASSRTGSNYEQYF. The CDR3 nucleotides read TGTGCCAGCAGCCGGACAGGGTCCAACTACGAGCAGTACTTC. Supplemented by reference TRBV7-2 and TRBJ2-7, the full variable domain reads GAGVSQSPSNKVTEKGKDVELRCDPISGHTALYWYRQSLGQGLEFLIYFQGNSAPDKSGLPSDRFSAERTGGSVSTLTIQRTQQEDSAVYLCASSRTGSNYEQYFGPGTRLTVT.

CDR3 sequence reads: CASSFPDTTVSPTHYYGYTF. The CDR3 DNA reads TGCGCCAGCAGCTTCCCAGACACGACAGTTTCTCCCACCCATTACTATGGCTACACCTTC. The chain recombines TRBV5-1 with TRBJ1-2, with a possible D match to TRBD1 (5 bases). The CDR3 covers 20 residues. Trimming took 2 bases from V and 3 from J, leaving 29 bases between them. CDR1 SGHRS and CDR2 YFSETQ come from the germline V gene.

This clone has a single count. The V and J genes are TRBV24-1 and TRBJ2-4; D gene ambiguous. Germline values: CDR1 KGHDR, CDR2 SFDVKD. Trimming removed 4 bases at V and 1 base at J, with 16 bases between. The CDR3 length is 17 residues. The CDR3 spells CATSDRDPHLAKNIQYF. CDR3 nucleotide sequence: TGTGCCACCAGTGACCGTGACCCGCATTTGGCCAAAAACATTCAGTACTTC.

The V gene is TRBV6-2 or TRBV6-3, the J gene TRBJ2-7; TRBD1 matches at 10 bases. The trim removed 5 bases at V and 3 bases at J, leaving 7 bases unmatched. Germline V gene sequence: CDR1 MNHEY, CDR2 SVGEGT. This CDR3 region has 15 residues. The CDR3 loop is CASSTRQGASYEQYF. The CDR3 DNA reads as TGTGCCAGCAGTACCCGACAGGGGGCCAGCTACGAGCAGTACTTC.